This T cell receptor (beta chain) was profiled in a study of cytomegalovirus exposure and HLA in healthy donors. Turning to the study itself: In an earlier analysis, 95 million to 130 million unique TCR beta sequences were found from approximately 170 million T cells. Study results and limitations: Earlier analysis found most TCR beta V segments productive about 90% or about 30% of the time.

This CDR3 contains 15 residues. Per germline, CDR1 MNHEY and CDR2 SVGAGI. The V gene end was trimmed by 3 bases and the J gene end by 5 bases; junction bases not matched to a gene: 7. This clone was recorded a few times. Its specificity is unknown. In the PCR, 60 Vbeta and 13 Jbeta primers were used. Methods used by the authors: The authors later counted 70 million to 80 million unique TCR beta chains, some 10 million of them shared. Sequencing used immunoSEQ multiplex PCR; TCRdb keeps in-frame clones, though not all of them. D and trimming come from the DNA, and the V and J calls and clone size come from that table. The sample shows some 190,000 clones, about 85% of them seen only once.

Sequencing was performed on PBMCs. The chain employs TRBV6-5 and TRBJ2-7, with 10 nucleotides matching TRBD1. This sequence originates from a boy aged 2-15 years in good health and CMV-seronegative. For the CDR3, the DNA is TGTGCCAGCAGTTATAACCGGGACAGGGGTAACGAGCAGTACTTC. Residues: CASSYNRDRGNEQYF.